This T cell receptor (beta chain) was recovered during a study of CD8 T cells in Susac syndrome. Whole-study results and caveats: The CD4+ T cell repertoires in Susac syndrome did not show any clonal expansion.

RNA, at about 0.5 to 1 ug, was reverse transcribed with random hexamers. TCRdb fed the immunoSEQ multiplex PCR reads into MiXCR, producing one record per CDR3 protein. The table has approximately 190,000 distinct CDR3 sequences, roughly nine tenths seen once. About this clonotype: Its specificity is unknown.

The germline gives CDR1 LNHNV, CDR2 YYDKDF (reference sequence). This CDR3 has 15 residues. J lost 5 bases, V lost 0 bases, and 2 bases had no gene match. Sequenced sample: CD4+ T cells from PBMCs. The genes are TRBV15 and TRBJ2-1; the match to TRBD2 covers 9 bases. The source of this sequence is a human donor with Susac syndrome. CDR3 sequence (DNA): TGTGCCACCAGCAGAGAAGCGGGAGGTAACAATGAGCAGTTCTTC. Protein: CATSREAGGNNEQFF. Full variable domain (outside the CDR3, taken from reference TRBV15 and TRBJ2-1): DAMVIQNPRYQVTQFGKPVTLSCSQTLNHNVMYWYQQKSSQAPKLLFHYYDKDFNNEADTPDNFQSRRPNTSFCFLDIRSPGLGDTAMYLCATSREAGGNNEQFFGPGTRLTVL.